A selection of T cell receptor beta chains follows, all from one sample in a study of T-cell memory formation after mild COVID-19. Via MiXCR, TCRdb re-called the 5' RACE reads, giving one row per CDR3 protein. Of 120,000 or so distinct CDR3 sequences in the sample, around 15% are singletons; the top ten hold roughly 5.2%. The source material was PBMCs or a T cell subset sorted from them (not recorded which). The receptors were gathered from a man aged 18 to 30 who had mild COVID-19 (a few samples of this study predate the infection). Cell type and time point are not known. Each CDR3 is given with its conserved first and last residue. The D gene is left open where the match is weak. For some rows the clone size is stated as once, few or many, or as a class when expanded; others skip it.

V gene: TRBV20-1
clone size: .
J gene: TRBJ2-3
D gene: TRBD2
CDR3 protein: CSASRASGGSDTQYF
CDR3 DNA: TGCAGTGCTAGTCGTGCTAGCGGGGGTAGCGATACGCAGTATTTT

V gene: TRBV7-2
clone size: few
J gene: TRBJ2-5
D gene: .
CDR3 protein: CASSLVSGVGETQYF
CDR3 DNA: TGTGCCAGCAGCTTAGTGTCTGGGGTTGGTGAGACCCAGTACTTC

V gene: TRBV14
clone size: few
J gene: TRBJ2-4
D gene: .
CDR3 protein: CASSPGGRDIQYF
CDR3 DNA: TGTGCCAGCAGCCCGGGTGGACGGGACATTCAGTACTTC

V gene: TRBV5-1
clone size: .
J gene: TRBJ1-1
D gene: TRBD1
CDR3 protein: CASSIGQGNTEAFF
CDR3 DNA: TGCGCCAGCAGCATAGGACAGGGAAACACTGAAGCTTTCTTT

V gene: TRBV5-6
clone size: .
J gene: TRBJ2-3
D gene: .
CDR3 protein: CASSPPARTDTQYF
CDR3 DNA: TGTGCCAGCAGCCCGCCGGCGCGGACAGATACGCAGTATTTT

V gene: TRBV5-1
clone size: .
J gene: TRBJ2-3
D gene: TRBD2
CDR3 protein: CASSLRSGGGEDTQYF
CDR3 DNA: TGCGCCAGCAGCTTGAGGAGCGGGGGCGGGGAAGATACGCAGTATTTT

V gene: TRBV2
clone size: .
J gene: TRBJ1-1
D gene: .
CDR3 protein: CASSRQTGETEAFF
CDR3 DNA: TGTGCCAGCAGTCGCCAGACAGGAGAGACTGAAGCTTTCTTT

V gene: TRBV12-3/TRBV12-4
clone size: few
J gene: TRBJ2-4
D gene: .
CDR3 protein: CASSLRERRAKNIQYF
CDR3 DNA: TGTGCCAGCAGTTTAAGGGAAAGAAGAGCCAAAAACATTCAGTACTTC

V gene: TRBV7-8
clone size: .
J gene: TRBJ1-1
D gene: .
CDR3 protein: CASSLVRGYTEAFF
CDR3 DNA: TGTGCCAGCAGCTTAGTAAGGGGGTACACTGAAGCTTTCTTT

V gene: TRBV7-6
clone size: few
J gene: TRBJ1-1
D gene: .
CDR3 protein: CASSLMEGTEAFF
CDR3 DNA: TGTGCCAGCAGCTTGATGGAGGGCACTGAAGCTTTCTTT

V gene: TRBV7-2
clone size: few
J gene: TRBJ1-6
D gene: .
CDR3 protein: CASSLKGSDSPLHF
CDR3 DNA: TGTGCCAGCAGCTTAAAAGGGTCCGATTCACCCCTCCACTTT

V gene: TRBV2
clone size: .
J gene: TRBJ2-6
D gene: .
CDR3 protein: CASTQESGANVLTF
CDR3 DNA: TGTGCCAGCACCCAAGAATCCGGGGCCAACGTCCTGACTTTC

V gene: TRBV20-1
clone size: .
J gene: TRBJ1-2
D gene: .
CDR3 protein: CSGTGTYGYTF
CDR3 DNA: TGCAGTGGAACAGGGACGTATGGCTACACCTTC

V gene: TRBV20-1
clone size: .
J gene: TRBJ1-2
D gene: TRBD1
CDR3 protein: CSASLTGGVYGYTF
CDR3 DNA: TGCAGTGCTAGCTTGACAGGGGGTGTCTATGGCTACACCTTC

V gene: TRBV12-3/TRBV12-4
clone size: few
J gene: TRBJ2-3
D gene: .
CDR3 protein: CASSPLADTQYF
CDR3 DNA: TGTGCCAGCAGTCCACTGGCGGATACGCAGTATTTT

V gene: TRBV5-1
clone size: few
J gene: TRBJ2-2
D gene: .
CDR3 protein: CASSLEVQGSGELFF
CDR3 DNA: TGCGCCAGCAGCTTGGAGGTACAGGGATCCGGGGAGCTGTTTTTT

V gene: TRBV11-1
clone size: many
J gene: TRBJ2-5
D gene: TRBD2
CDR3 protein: CASIESSSGETQYF
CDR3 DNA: TGTGCCAGCATCGAATCTTCTAGCGGAGAGACCCAGTACTTC

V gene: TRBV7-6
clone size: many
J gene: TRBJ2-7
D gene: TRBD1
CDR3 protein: CASSLAGTGPNEQYF
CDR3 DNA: TGTGCCAGCAGCTTGGCCGGGACAGGCCCTAACGAGCAGTACTTC

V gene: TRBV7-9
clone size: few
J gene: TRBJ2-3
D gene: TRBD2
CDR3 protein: CASSLTSGAEDTQYF
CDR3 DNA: TGTGCCAGCAGCTTAACTAGCGGGGCTGAAGATACGCAGTATTTT

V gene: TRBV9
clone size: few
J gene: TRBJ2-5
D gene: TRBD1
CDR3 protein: CASSVGQGGETQYF
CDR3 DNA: TGTGCCAGCAGCGTAGGACAGGGTGGAGAGACCCAGTACTTC

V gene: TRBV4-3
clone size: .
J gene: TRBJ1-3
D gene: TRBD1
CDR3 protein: CASSPTTGQYSGNTIYF
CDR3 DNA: TGCGCCAGCAGCCCGACGACAGGGCAGTACTCTGGAAACACCATATATTTT

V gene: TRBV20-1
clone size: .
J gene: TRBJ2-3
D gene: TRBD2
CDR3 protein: CSARVTSGARQVGTQYF
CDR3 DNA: TGCAGTGCCAGAGTCACTAGCGGGGCTCGTCAAGTCGGGACGCAGTATTTT

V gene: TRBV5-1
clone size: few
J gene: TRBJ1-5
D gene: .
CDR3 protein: CASSLSGSGNQPQHF
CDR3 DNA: TGCGCCAGCAGCTTGTCGGGTAGTGGCAATCAGCCCCAGCATTTT

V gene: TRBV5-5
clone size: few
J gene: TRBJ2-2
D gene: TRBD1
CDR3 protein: CASIGTGDETGELFF
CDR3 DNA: TGTGCCAGCATCGGGACAGGGGATGAGACCGGGGAGCTGTTTTTT

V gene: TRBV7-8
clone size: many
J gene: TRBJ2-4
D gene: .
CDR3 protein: CASSLARTENIQYF
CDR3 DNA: TGTGCCAGCAGCTTAGCCCGGACAGAAAACATTCAGTACTTC

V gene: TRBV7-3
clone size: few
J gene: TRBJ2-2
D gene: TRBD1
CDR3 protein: CASSELIGGTNTGELFF
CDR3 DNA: TGTGCCAGCAGCGAGCTTATAGGGGGCACAAACACCGGGGAGCTGTTTTTT

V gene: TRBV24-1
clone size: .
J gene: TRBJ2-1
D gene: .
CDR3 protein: CATSEGSRNEQFF
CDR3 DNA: TGTGCCACCAGTGAAGGGTCTAGGAATGAGCAGTTCTTC

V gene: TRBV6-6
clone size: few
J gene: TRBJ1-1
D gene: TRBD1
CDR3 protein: CASSDPGQGGTEAFF
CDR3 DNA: TGTGCCAGCAGCGACCCTGGACAGGGAGGGACTGAAGCTTTCTTT